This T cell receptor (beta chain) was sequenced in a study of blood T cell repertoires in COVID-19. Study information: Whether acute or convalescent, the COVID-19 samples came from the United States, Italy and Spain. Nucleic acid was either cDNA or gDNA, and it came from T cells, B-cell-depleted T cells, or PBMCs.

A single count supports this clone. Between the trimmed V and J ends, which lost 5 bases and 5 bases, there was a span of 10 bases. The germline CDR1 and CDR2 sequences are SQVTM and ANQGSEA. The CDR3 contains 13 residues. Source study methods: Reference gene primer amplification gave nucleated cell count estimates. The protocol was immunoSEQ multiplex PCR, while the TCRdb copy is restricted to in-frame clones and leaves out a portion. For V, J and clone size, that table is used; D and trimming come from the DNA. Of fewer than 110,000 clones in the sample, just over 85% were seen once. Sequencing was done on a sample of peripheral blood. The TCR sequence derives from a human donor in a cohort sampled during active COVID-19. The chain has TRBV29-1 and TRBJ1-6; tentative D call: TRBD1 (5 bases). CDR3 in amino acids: CSVRTGDNSPLHF. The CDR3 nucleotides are TGCAGCGTTCGGACGGGGGATAATTCACCCCTCCACTTT.